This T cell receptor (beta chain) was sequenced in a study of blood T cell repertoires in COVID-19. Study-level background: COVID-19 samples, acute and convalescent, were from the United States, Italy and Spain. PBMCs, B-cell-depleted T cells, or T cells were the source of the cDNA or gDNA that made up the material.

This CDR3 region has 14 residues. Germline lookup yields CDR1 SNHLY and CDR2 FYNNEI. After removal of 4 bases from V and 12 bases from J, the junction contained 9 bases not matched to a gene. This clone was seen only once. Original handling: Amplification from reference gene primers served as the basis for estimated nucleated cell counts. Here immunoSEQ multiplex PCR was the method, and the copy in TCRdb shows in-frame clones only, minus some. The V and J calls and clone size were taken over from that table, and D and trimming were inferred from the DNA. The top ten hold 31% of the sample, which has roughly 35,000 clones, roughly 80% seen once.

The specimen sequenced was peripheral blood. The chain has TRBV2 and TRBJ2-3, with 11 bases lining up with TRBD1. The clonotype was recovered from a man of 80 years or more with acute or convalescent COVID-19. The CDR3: CASSAGTGGFFQYF. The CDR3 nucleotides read TGTGCCAGCAGTGCCGGGACAGGGGGATTTTTTCAGTATTTT.